These 22 T cell receptor beta chains were sequenced from one sample in a study of shared clonotypes between healthy human individuals (dated by TCRdb to about 2020). The receptor library was made with the immunoSEQ multiplex PCR assay. TCRdb's version of the immuneACCESS table is confined to in-frame rearrangements and falls short of the full clone set. An unresolved V gene accounts for under half of the shortfall where checked; the remainder is of unknown origin. For this sample there are 100,000 or so clones; roughly 70% appear just once. 24% of the sample is in the top ten clones. Sequencing was carried out using memory CD8+ T cells sorted from blood. The cell subset or site label on this specimen signifies: CD45RO+ cells pooled with CCR7-negative TemRA cells. Receptors were obtained from a woman aged 30 to 39 in good health.

This sequence joins TRBV7-2 and TRBJ2-2, with D possibly TRBD2 on 6 matching bases. From germline, CDR1 is SGHTA and CDR2 FQGNSA. CDR3 length: 13 amino acids. Trimming removed 5 bases from V and 6 bases from J, with 10 bases in between. This chain's CDR3 is CASSQTRPGELFF. The CDR3 DNA reads as TGTGCCAGCAGCCAGACTAGGCCCGGGGAGCTGTTTTTT.

The J gene is TRBJ1-1, the V gene TRBV27; D ambiguous. The germline V gene encodes CDR1 MNHEY and CDR2 SMNVEV (reference sequence). The CDR3 contains 12 residues. CDR3 protein: CASRGRNTEAFF. For the CDR3, the DNA is TGTGCATCCCGAGGCAGGAACACTGAAGCTTTCTTT.

The gene calls are TRBV25-1 and TRBJ1-3; D ambiguous. The CDR3 is 11 residues long. In germline, CDR1 is MGHDK, CDR2 SYGVNS. V was clipped by 8 bases and J by 6 bases, with 8 bases between them. CDR3 amino acids: CASGVENTIYF. Here the CDR3 DNA reads TGTGCCAGCGGAGTTGAAAACACCATATATTTT.

A single count supports this clone. The chain uses TRBV7-8 and TRBJ2-7; 11 nucleotides align to TRBD1. The length of the CDR3 is 17 residues. V shed 4 bases, J shed 3 bases, and the junction held 11 bases outside the gene matches. CDR1 is SGHVS and CDR2 is FQNEAQ in the germline V gene. CDR3 nucleotide sequence: TGTGCCAGCAGCTCCACCTCGCGGACAGGGGGCTTCTACGAGCAGTACTTC. Amino acid sequence: CASSSTSRTGGFYEQYF.

This clone has just a few counts. The chain links TRBV5-1 to TRBJ2-5, with D tentatively TRBD2 (6 bases). The V end was cut by 4 bases, the J end by 5 bases, with 18 bases between. This CDR3 comprises 15 residues. Germline-derived CDR1 and CDR2 are SGHRS and YFSETQ. The CDR3 coding sequence is TGCGCCAGCAGCCTAGTGGTGCCGGGGGTGGAGACCCAGTACTTC. Protein sequence: CASSLVVPGVETQYF.

The chain links TRBV15 to TRBJ2-7; D is undetermined. The germline CDR1 and CDR2 sequences are LNHNV and YYDKDF (reference sequence). Trimming pared 0 bases from V and 2 bases from J, leaving 11 bases between. The CDR3 has 15 amino acids. The CDR3 reads CATSRDQFSTYEQYF. The CDR3 nucleotides read TGTGCCACCAGCAGAGATCAGTTCAGCACCTACGAGCAGTACTTC.

The V call is TRBV27, the J call TRBJ2-3; 7 nucleotides align to TRBD1. Per germline, CDR1 MNHEY and CDR2 SMNVEV (reference sequence). CDR3 size: 17 residues. Trimming at V came to 6 bases and at J to 1 base, leaving 13 bases not matched to a gene. The CDR3 reads CASSQVHSDRGTDTQYF. The CDR3 region has the DNA TGTGCCAGCAGCCAGGTCCACTCCGACAGGGGCACAGATACGCAGTATTTT.

V and J are TRBV5-6 and TRBJ2-7; TRBD2 matches at 9 bases. The CDR3 length is 19 residues. Germline V gene sequence: CDR1 SGHDT, CDR2 YYEEEE. Germline trimming cut 3 bases from V and 2 bases from J; bases unmatched to any gene: 18. The CDR3 bases are TGTGCCAGCAGCTCCACCGGGCGACTAGCGGAGGGAGGTCCCTACGAGCAGTACTTC. It translates to CASSSTGRLAEGGPYEQYF.

V gene TRBV25-1 combines with J gene TRBJ2-7; D remains ambiguous. Germline CDR1 MGHDK, CDR2 SYGVNS. Trimming took off 7 bases at V and 2 bases at J, with 9 bases between the two ends. This CDR3 is 12 amino acids long. CDR3 sequence reads: CASNGVTYEQYF. CDR3 in DNA: TGTGCCAGCAATGGGGTCACCTACGAGCAGTACTTC.

This sequence joins TRBV7-9 and TRBJ1-4, with TRBD1 as a possible D gene (6 bases). This CDR3 spans 19 amino acids. Trimming removed 5 bases at V and 8 bases at J, with 30 bases between. Germline V gene lookup returns CDR1 SEHNR and CDR2 FQNEAQ (reference sequence). The CDR3 bases are TGTGCCAGCAGCCCCCCCCCGTGGGACACAAAGCACCCCGTGGAAAAACTGTTTTTT. Residues: CASSPPPWDTKHPVEKLFF.

This clone is a singleton in its sample. The chain carries TRBV5-1 and TRBJ2-1, with TRBD2 matching 7 bases. Unmatched junction bases numbered 4, after V lost 2 bases and J lost 5 bases. Germline V gene sequence: CDR1 SGHRS, CDR2 YFSETQ. The CDR3 has 14 amino acids. This CDR3 reads CASSLSSGNNEQFF. The CDR3 DNA is TGCGCCAGCAGCTTATCTAGCGGCAACAATGAGCAGTTCTTC. The whole variable domain, remainder taken from reference TRBV5-1 and TRBJ2-1, is KAGVTQTPRYLIKTRGQQVTLSCSPISGHRSVSWYQQTPGQGLQFLFEYFSETQRNKGNFPGRFSGRQFSNSRSEMNVSTLELGDSALYLCASSLSSGNNEQFFGPGTRLTVL.

This clone was detected a few times. The chain employs TRBV16 and TRBJ2-1; TRBD2 matches at 9 bases. J gave up 5 bases and V 0 bases, and 8 bases lay outside the gene matches. Germline assignment: CDR1 KGHSY and CDR2 FQNENV. CDR3 size: 17 residues. The CDR3 loop reads CASSQSMASGDHNEQFF. The CDR3 bases are TGTGCCAGCAGCCAATCTATGGCTAGCGGGGACCACAATGAGCAGTTCTTC.

This clone was detected once. The V and J genes are TRBV7-6 and TRBJ1-5; D gene unclear. V lost 2 bases to trimming and J lost 3 bases, with 11 bases between them. The CDR3 is 15 amino acids. CDR1 and CDR2 (germline): SGHVS, FNYEAQ. This CDR3 is CASSLTDAFNQPQHF. CDR3 nucleotide sequence: TGTGCCAGCAGCTTAACAGACGCTTTCAATCAGCCCCAGCATTTT.

This chain connects TRBV11-3 to TRBJ1-1; a weak D match, TRBD1 (5 bases). The CDR3 loop spans 14 amino acids. The germline gives CDR1 SGHNT, CDR2 YENEEA. The germline V and J ends were trimmed by 3 bases and 4 bases, with 12 bases remaining between them. CDR3 bases: TGTGCCAGCAGCTTGGGGCGGGTCCCCACTGAAGCTTTCTTT. Protein sequence: CASSLGRVPTEAFF.

The V gene is TRBV7-9, the J gene TRBJ2-1; D perhaps matches TRBD1 (6 bases). Per the germline V gene, CDR1 is SEHNR and CDR2 is FQNEAQ (reference sequence). This CDR3 has 15 residues. Trimming took off 5 bases at V and 5 bases at J, with 16 bases between the two ends. The CDR3 sequence: CASSNPGTGHNEQFF. The CDR3 DNA is TGTGCCAGCAGCAACCCCGGAACAGGGCACAATGAGCAGTTCTTC.

This sequence joins TRBV5-4 and TRBJ2-3; perhaps TRBD2 as D (6 bases). Trimming left V 4 bases short and J 5 bases short, with 17 bases between. CDR1 is SGHNT and CDR2 is YYREEE in the germline V gene (reference sequence). The CDR3 runs to 15 residues. CDR3 in amino acids: CASSPGTGRLDTQYF. DNA for the CDR3: TGTGCCAGCAGCCCTGGGACTGGCCGTTTAGATACGCAGTATTTT.

On this clone: Just one base apart from a much larger clone, this may be a read error. The chain carries TRBV6-4 and TRBJ2-2; 8 positions match TRBD2. V was pared by 5 bases and J by 2 bases, with 4 bases of the junction left unmatched. Looked up from germline, CDR1 is MRHNA and CDR2 is SNTAGT. CDR3 length equals 15 residues. Written as DNA, the CDR3 is TGTGCCAGCAGTATGGGACTAGGTAACACCGGGGAGCTGTTTTTT. This sequence encodes CASSMGLGNTGELFF.

CDR3: CASSLSGQGGYEQYF. As DNA, the CDR3 is TGCGCCAGCAGCTTGTCCGGACAGGGAGGCTACGAGCAGTACTTC. This chain joins TRBV4-1 and TRBJ2-7; 8 bases align to TRBD1. This CDR3 has 15 amino acids. Trimming cost V 5 bases and J 3 bases; bases outside gene matches: 9. CDR1 MGHRA and CDR2 YSYEKL come from the germline V gene.

The chain joins TRBV6-1 to TRBJ2-6; D unclear. The V and J ends lost 2 bases and 2 bases respectively, with 7 bases between them. The germline V gene has CDR1 MNHNS and CDR2 SASEGT. The length of the CDR3 is 15 residues. Here the CDR3 reads CASSETSTGANVLTF. For the CDR3, the DNA is TGTGCCAGCAGTGAAACGTCCACTGGGGCCAACGTCCTGACTTTC.

The CDR3 DNA reads TGTGCCAGCAGCTTAGGGCAGGCGAACACTGAAGCTTTCTTT. This gives the protein CASSLGQANTEAFF. The chain recombines TRBV11-2 with TRBJ1-1; no firm D call. The V and J ends lost 1 base and 1 base respectively, with 7 bases between them. Germline loops: CDR1 SGHAT, CDR2 FQNNGV. The length of the CDR3 is 14 residues. Looking up the rest from reference TRBV11-2 and TRBJ1-1 gives the full variable domain: EAGVAQSPRYKIIEKRQSVAFWCNPISGHATLYWYQQILGQGPKLLIQFQNNGVVDDSQLPKDRFSAERLKGVDSTLKIQPAKLEDSAVYLCASSLGQANTEAFFGQGTRLTVV.

This clone is classed as medium-sized (0.01 to 0.1%). This specimen includes other DNA sequences encoding the same CDR3. J is TRBJ2-2 and V is TRBV9, with D possibly being TRBD2 (6 bases). Germline CDR1 SGDLS, CDR2 YYNGEE. Between the trimmed V and J ends, which lost 4 bases and 5 bases, there was a span of 9 bases. The length of the CDR3 is 13 residues. This chain's CDR3 is CASSLGGTGELFF. The CDR3 bases are TGTGCCAGCAGCCTAGGAGGGACCGGGGAGCTGTTTTTT.

This clone was observed a single time. This chain uses TRBV27 with TRBJ2-7; D ambiguous. V gave up 6 bases and J gave up 1 base, with 13 bases separating them. This CDR3 is built from 14 residues. Germline V gene sequence: CDR1 MNHEY, CDR2 SMNVEV (reference sequence). In nucleotides, the CDR3 is TGTGCCAGCAGCCACCGCTCTGGGTCCTACGAGCAGTACTTC. It codes for CASSHRSGSYEQYF.